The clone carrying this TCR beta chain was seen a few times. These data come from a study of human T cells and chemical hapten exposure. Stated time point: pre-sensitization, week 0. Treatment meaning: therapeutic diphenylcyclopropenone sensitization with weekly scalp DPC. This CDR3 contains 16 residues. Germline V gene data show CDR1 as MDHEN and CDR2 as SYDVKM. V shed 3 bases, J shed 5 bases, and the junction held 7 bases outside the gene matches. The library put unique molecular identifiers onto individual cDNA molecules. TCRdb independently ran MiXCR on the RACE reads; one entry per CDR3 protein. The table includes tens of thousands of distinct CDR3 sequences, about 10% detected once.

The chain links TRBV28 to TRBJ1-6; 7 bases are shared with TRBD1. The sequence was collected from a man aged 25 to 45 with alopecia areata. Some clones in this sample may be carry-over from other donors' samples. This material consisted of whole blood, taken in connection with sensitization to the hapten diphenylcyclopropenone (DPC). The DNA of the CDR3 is TGTGCCAGCAGTTTGTTCAGGGGGACGAATAATTCACCCCTCCACTTT. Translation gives CASSLFRGTNNSPLHF.